The 25 T cell receptor beta chains below all came from one sample that was sequenced in a study of cytomegalovirus exposure and HLA in healthy donors. Amplification used 60 Vbeta primers and 13 Jbeta primers. Method: immunoSEQ multiplex PCR; TCRdb's copy keeps in-frame clones and lacks some. In the table there are approximately 88,000 clones, around 82% of which are singletons. The sequencing input was PBMCs. These receptor sequences come from a man younger than 35 in good health and CMV-seronegative.

The chain links TRBV5-1 to TRBJ2-1; 8 nucleotides line up with TRBD2. Looked up from germline, CDR1 is SGHRS and CDR2 is YFSETQ. V was clipped by 2 bases and J by 5 bases; unmatched bases: 9. This CDR3 is 16 amino acids long. Written as DNA, the CDR3 is TGCGCCAGCAGCTTTCCGGGCGGGGGGACCAACAATGAGCAGTTCTTC. As protein: CASSFPGGGTNNEQFF.

This chain joins TRBV19 and TRBJ2-7, with TRBD1 identical over 8 bases. With V trimmed by 6 bases and J by 5 bases, 6 bases remained unmatched. The CDR3 totals 13 residues. Per the germline V gene, CDR1 is LNHDA and CDR2 is SQIVND (reference sequence). The CDR3 region is CASSPTGVHEQYF. CDR3 nucleotide sequence: TGTGCCAGTAGCCCGACAGGGGTCCACGAGCAGTACTTC.

This chain uses TRBV19 with TRBJ2-1; D gene ambiguous. The germline V gene encodes CDR1 LNHDA and CDR2 SQIVND (reference sequence). The CDR3 extends over 13 amino acids. Between the trimmed V and J ends, which lost 7 bases and 3 bases, there was a span of 10 bases. The CDR3 DNA follows: TGTGCCAGTACCCCCGCCGGCTACAATGAGCAGTTCTTC. This translates into CASTPAGYNEQFF. The entire variable domain, with the rest obtained from reference TRBV19 and TRBJ2-1, is as follows: DGGITQSPKYLFRKEGQNVTLSCEQNLNHDAMYWYRQDPGQGLRLIYYSQIVNDFQKGDIAEGYSVSREKKESFPLTVTSAQKNPTAFYLCASTPAGYNEQFFGPGTRLTVL.

The chain joins TRBV2 to TRBJ1-1, with D possibly TRBD1 on 6 matching bases. Trimming took off 1 base at V and 10 bases at J, with 16 bases between the two ends. The CDR3 totals 14 residues. Germline V gene data show CDR1 as SNHLY and CDR2 as FYNNEI. CDR3 DNA sequence: TGTGCCAGCAGTGAAGTGGGCACCAGGGGAGTAGCTTTCTTT. Amino acids: CASSEVGTRGVAFF.

CDR3: CASSLVGRRTGPSAYGYTF. The CDR3 region has the DNA TGTGCCAGCAGCTTAGTTGGGAGAAGGACAGGCCCGTCGGCCTATGGCTACACCTTC. The chain couples TRBV7-9 to TRBJ1-2, with 7 positions matching TRBD1. The CDR3 extends over 19 amino acids. Germline V gene data show CDR1 as SEHNR and CDR2 as FQNEAQ (reference sequence). Trimming cost V 1 base and J 4 bases; bases outside gene matches: 18. Combining the CDR3 with reference TRBV7-9 and TRBJ1-2 gives the whole variable domain DTGVSQNPRHKITKRGQNVTFRCDPISEHNRLYWYRQTLGQGPEFLTYFQNEAQLEKSRLLSDRFSAERPKGSFSTLEIQRTEQGDSAMYLCASSLVGRRTGPSAYGYTFGSGTRLTVV.

This chain joins TRBV5-6 and TRBJ1-2, with D possibly TRBD1 on 6 matching bases. This CDR3 has 13 residues. The V and J ends lost 3 bases and 6 bases respectively, with 12 bases between them. CDR1 is SGHDT and CDR2 is YYEEEE in the germline V gene. CDR3 sequence (DNA): TGTGCCAGCAGCTCCGGGGGGCGTGATGGCTACACCTTC. Its protein is CASSSGGRDGYTF.

The chain combines TRBV27 with TRBJ2-7; 8 nucleotides match TRBD1. V shed 2 bases, J shed 6 bases, and the junction held 3 bases outside the gene matches. CDR3 length: 13 amino acids. Germline-derived CDR1 and CDR2 are MNHEY and SMNVEV (reference sequence). CDR3 protein: CASSLRTGTEQYF. For the CDR3, the DNA is TGTGCCAGCAGTTTAAGGACAGGGACCGAGCAGTACTTC.

There are a few counts of this clone. This chain links TRBV10-3 with TRBJ2-3; 7 bases align to TRBD1. J was trimmed by 0 bases and V by 11 bases; bases with no gene match: 8. Germline lookup yields CDR1 ENHRY and CDR2 SYGVKD. This CDR3 spans 14 amino acids. CDR3 amino acids: CAVRQGTSTDTQYF. The CDR3 nucleotides are TGTGCCGTAAGACAGGGAACTAGCACAGATACGCAGTATTTT.

The chain is built from TRBV29-1 and TRBJ1-3, with D unresolved. The CDR3 contains 13 residues. Looked up from germline, CDR1 is SQVTM and CDR2 is ANQGSEA. V lost 7 bases and J lost 0, with 10 bases in between. CDR3 sequence reads: CSGPGPSGNTIYF. The CDR3 DNA is TGCAGCGGTCCGGGTCCCTCTGGAAACACCATATATTTT.

This clone has a handful of counts. The CDR3 coding sequence is TGTGCCAGCTCACGAGGGGACATGGAGACCCAGTACTTC. Its translation is CASSRGDMETQYF. V is TRBV18 and J is TRBJ2-5; TRBD1 might be the D (6 bases). V lost 4 bases to trimming and J lost 5 bases, with 11 bases between them. In germline, CDR1 is KGHSH, CDR2 LQKENI. The CDR3 totals 13 residues.

A few counts support this clone. The chain uses TRBV5-5 and TRBJ2-5; TRBD2 matches at 12 bases. Germline V CDR1 and CDR2: SGHKS, YYEKEE (reference sequence). The CDR3 length is 15 residues. J lost 3 bases, V lost 3 bases, and 3 bases had no gene match. CDR3 region: CASSSWTSGKETQYF. The CDR3 DNA reads TGTGCCAGCAGCTCCTGGACTAGCGGGAAAGAGACCCAGTACTTC. The full variable domain, with the rest looked up from reference TRBV5-5 and TRBJ2-5, is DAGVTQSPTHLIKTRGQQVTLRCSPISGHKSVSWYQQVLGQGPQFIFQYYEKEERGRGNFPDRFSARQFPNYSSELNVNALLLGDSALYLCASSSWTSGKETQYFGPGTRLLVL.

The chain uses TRBV7-6 and TRBJ1-4; D is perhaps TRBD1 (6 bases). The V end was cut by 6 bases, the J end by 5 bases, with 16 bases between. CDR1 is SGHVS and CDR2 is FNYEAQ in the germline V gene. The CDR3 is 15 amino acids. The CDR3 DNA sequence: TGTGCCAGCAGTAACAGACAGGCTTCAAATGAAAAACTGTTTTTT. This sequence encodes CASSNRQASNEKLFF.

In DNA, the CDR3 is TGTGCCAGCTCACCCAGCCCCCTACAGGGGGCTGTAGGTGAAAAACTGTTTTTT. Its translation: CASSPSPLQGAVGEKLFF. The rearrangement uses TRBV18 and TRBJ1-4; 9 bases map to TRBD1. The V and J ends lost 3 bases and 7 bases, in that order; junction bases with no gene match: 15. CDR3 length: 18 residues. Germline V lookup: CDR1 KGHSH, CDR2 LQKENI.

This clone was seen once. The chain recombines TRBV4-1 with TRBJ1-1, with D unclear. V lost 1 base and J lost 2, with 5 bases in between. The CDR3 has 13 residues. CDR1 and CDR2 from the germline V gene are MGHRA and YSYEKL. The DNA of the CDR3 is TGCGCCAGCAGCCAAGGGAGAAACACTGAAGCTTTCTTT. This gives the protein CASSQGRNTEAFF.

The V call is TRBV29-1, the J call TRBJ2-3; D might be TRBD2 (6 bases). The CDR3 is made up of 16 amino acids. V was pared by 2 bases and J by 3 bases, with 18 bases between. Germline CDR1 is SQVTM and CDR2 is ANQGSEA. CDR3 protein: CSVEPLGLARTDTQYF. The CDR3 DNA is TGCAGCGTTGAACCCTTGGGTCTAGCGAGGACAGATACGCAGTATTTT.

This clone was recorded only once. This same CDR3 is encoded by further DNA sequences in the sample. The V gene is TRBV18, the J gene TRBJ1-1, with D possibly being TRBD1 (6 bases). The CDR3 loop spans 14 amino acids. V gave up 3 bases and J gave up 3 bases, with 11 bases separating them. Germline V CDR1 and CDR2: KGHSH, LQKENI. CDR3 DNA: TGTGCCAGCTCACCCCAGGGGAAAGACACTGAAGCTTTCTTT. Translating it yields CASSPQGKDTEAFF.

Written as DNA, the CDR3 is TGTGCCAGCAGCTTAACTAGCGGGGAAGAGACCCAGTACTTC. It translates to CASSLTSGEETQYF. The V call is TRBV5-4, the J call TRBJ2-5; 10 nucleotides line up with TRBD2. CDR3 length: 14 residues. Germline V lookup: CDR1 SGHNT, CDR2 YYREEE (reference sequence). J was trimmed by 3 bases and V by 2 bases; bases with no gene match: 1. The variable domain in full, completed from reference TRBV5-4 and TRBJ2-5, reads ETGVTQSPTHLIKTRGQQVTLRCSSQSGHNTVSWYQQALGQGPQFIFQYYREEENGRGNFPPRFSGLQFPNYSSELNVNALELDDSALYLCASSLTSGEETQYFGPGTRLLVL.

The rearrangement uses TRBV13 and TRBJ2-5, with TRBD1 matching over 8 bases. Germline loops: CDR1 PRHDT, CDR2 FYEKMQ (reference sequence). The CDR3 runs 14 residues. Trimming at V came to 7 bases and at J to 1 base, leaving 5 bases not matched to a gene. The CDR3 nucleotides read TGTGCCAGCACCCCAGGGGGCATCCAAGAGACCCAGTACTTC. It specifies CASTPGGIQETQYF.

CDR3 region: CASTPGQGIANYGYTF. The CDR3 DNA reads as TGTGCCAGCACCCCCGGGCAGGGGATAGCTAACTATGGCTACACCTTC. The V call is TRBV7-9, the J call TRBJ1-2; possible D gene TRBD1, 6 bases. This CDR3 is 16 amino acids long. Germline V CDR1 and CDR2: SEHNR, FQNEAQ (reference sequence). V was pared by 7 bases and J by 0 bases, with 18 bases between.

The gene calls are TRBV19 and TRBJ2-7; weak D call: TRBD1 (6 bases). CDR3 length: 14 amino acids. Germline V CDR1 and CDR2: LNHDA, SQIVND (reference sequence). Trimming took 4 bases from V and 7 from J, leaving 17 bases between them. CDR3 DNA: TGTGCCAGTAGTAAGACAGGTATGGGATTGGAGCAGTACTTC. Its translation is CASSKTGMGLEQYF. Using reference TRBV19 and TRBJ2-7 for the parts outside the CDR3, the full variable domain is DGGITQSPKYLFRKEGQNVTLSCEQNLNHDAMYWYRQDPGQGLRLIYYSQIVNDFQKGDIAEGYSVSREKKESFPLTVTSAQKNPTAFYLCASSKTGMGLEQYFGPGTRLTVT.

The gene calls are TRBV7-2 and TRBJ2-3; D perhaps matches TRBD2 (6 bases). Between the trimmed V and J ends, which lost 4 bases and 0 bases, there was a span of 14 bases. The germline CDR1 and CDR2 sequences are SGHTA and FQGNSA. The CDR3 runs to 16 residues. In DNA, the CDR3 is TGTGCCAGCAGCTCCCTTGCGGGACTTAGCACAGATACGCAGTATTTT. It translates to CASSSLAGLSTDTQYF.

In DNA form, the CDR3 reads TGTGCCAGCAGCGGACAAACAGGGAACACTGAAGCTTTCTTT. This encodes CASSGQTGNTEAFF. V gene TRBV5-5 combines with J gene TRBJ1-1; possible D gene TRBD1, 5 bases. Between the trimmed V and J ends, which lost 4 bases and 1 base, there was a span of 11 bases. The CDR3 has 14 amino acids. The germline gives CDR1 SGHKS, CDR2 YYEKEE (reference sequence).

The V call is TRBV6-5, the J call TRBJ2-2; TRBD1 is a possible D gene (6 bases). The CDR3 contains 15 residues. In germline, CDR1 is MNHEY, CDR2 SVGAGI. V lost 0 bases and J lost 6, with 11 bases in between. The CDR3 DNA reads as TGTGCCAGCAGTTACTCGGTTAAGGGGGCCGGGGAGCTGTTTTTT. This encodes CASSYSVKGAGELFF.

This clone was detected only once. At one end, the junction sequence differs from germline, possibly due to a read error. V and J are TRBV7-2 and TRBJ2-1; D is possibly TRBD1 or TRBD2 (5 bases each). This CDR3 spans 12 amino acids. CDR1 and CDR2 (germline): SGHTA, FQGNSA. CDR3 DNA sequence: TGTGCCAGCAGTTTAGAGGGGAATGAGCAGTTCTTC. Its translation is CASSLEGNEQFF.

The chain has TRBV6-1 and TRBJ1-1, with TRBD1 matching 7 bases. CDR3 length equals 16 residues. Germline assignment: CDR1 MNHNS and CDR2 SASEGT. V lost 3 bases to trimming and J lost 1 base; unmatched junction nucleotides: 8. CDR3 residues: CASSERATGWNTEAFF. The CDR3 DNA is TGTGCCAGCAGTGAGAGGGCGACAGGGTGGAACACTGAAGCTTTCTTT.